These T cell receptor beta chains were read from a single sample in a study of T-cell memory formation after mild COVID-19. TCRdb recomputed calls from the 5' RACE reads with MiXCR, one row per CDR3 protein. The table includes around 130,000 distinct CDR3 sequences, 15% to 20% detected once. Sequencing was carried out using PBMCs or a T cell subset sorted from them (not recorded which). These receptors originate from an adult woman who had mild COVID-19 (a few samples of this study predate the infection). Cell type and time point are not known. Each CDR3 is given with its conserved first and last residue. A D gene is named only where the DNA matches it firmly. The size entry is marked missing in some rows and otherwise reads once, few, many or a size class.

clone_size j_call v_call d_call cdr3_aa cdr3_nt
many TRBJ2-2 TRBV5-5 TRBD2 CASSLFTSGTPAGAGELFF TGTGCCAGCAGCTTGTTCACTAGCGGGACCCCAGCGGGAGCCGGGGAGCTGTTTTTT
few TRBJ2-3 TRBV7-3 TRBD2 CASTLAGGPEDTQYF TGTGCCAGCACCCTAGCGGGGGGGCCAGAAGATACGCAGTATTTT
few TRBJ2-3 TRBV11-2 TRBD2 CASSWMAVLAEKPTSTDTQYF TGTGCCAGCAGCTGGATGGCGGTACTAGCGGAGAAACCCACTAGCACAGATACGCAGTATTTT
NA TRBJ2-7 TRBV12-3/TRBV12-4 TRBD1 CASSLDRASYEQYF TGTGCCAGCAGTTTGGACAGGGCGTCCTACGAGCAGTACTTC
NA TRBJ1-2 TRBV12-3/TRBV12-4 NA CASTADGYTF TGTGCCAGTACAGCAGATGGCTACACCTTC
few TRBJ2-4 TRBV19 NA CASSPTRTVAKNIQYF TGTGCCAGTAGTCCCACACGTACCGTAGCCAAAAACATTCAGTACTTC
NA TRBJ1-5 TRBV2 NA CASSLDFGQPEWHQHF TGTGCCAGCAGCTTGGATTTCGGACAGCCCGAATGGCACCAGCATTTT
few TRBJ2-1 TRBV7-9 NA CASSPLRLVSYNEQFF TGTGCCAGCAGCCCACTCAGACTAGTTTCCTACAATGAGCAGTTCTTC
many TRBJ2-2 TRBV4-1 NA CASSQETRTVNTGELFF TGCGCCAGCAGCCAAGAGACTCGGACCGTCAACACCGGGGAGCTGTTTTTT
NA TRBJ1-1 TRBV7-3 NA CASSLGSGTEAFF TGTGCCAGCAGCTTAGGGTCGGGAACTGAAGCTTTCTTT
NA TRBJ2-5 TRBV18 TRBD2 CASSPGGRETQYF TGTGCCAGCTCACCGGGAGGGCGAGAGACCCAGTACTTC